This TCR beta chain comes out of a study of T cells in Graves' hyperthyroidism and ophthalmopathy. The TCR beta CDR3 regions underwent amplification using RNA transcripts as the source. First-round RT-PCR targeting the TCR CDR3 was performed with the HTBI primer set. Each CDR3 protein is one row after TCRdb ran MiXCR on the multiplex PCR reads. The data hold approximately 690,000 distinct CDR3 sequences, with less than 25% observed a single time. Individuals with ophthalmopathy presented a Clinical Activity Score of at least 3, a NOSPECS grade of at least 4 and a duration under 3 months. There are a few counts of this clonotype. Per germline, CDR1 DFQATT and CDR2 SNEGSKA (reference sequence). Trimming stripped 6 bases from V and 0 bases from J, with 13 bases between. The CDR3 runs 14 residues.

The clonotype originates from a man younger than 40 with Graves' ophthalmopathy. The chain uses TRBV20-1 and TRBJ2-3, with no clear D. Sequenced material: blood. For the CDR3, the DNA is TGCAGTGCCCCACAATGGGGAAGCACAGATACGCAGTATTTT. Protein product: CSAPQWGSTDTQYF.